Shown below are 7 T cell receptor beta chains from a single sample sequenced in a study of T cells in Graves' hyperthyroidism and ophthalmopathy. Amplified TCR beta CDR3 regions came from RNA transcripts. HTBI primers were the set used in a first-round RT-PCR of the TCR CDR3. One entry per CDR3 protein, called by TCRdb with MiXCR from the multiplex PCR reads. The sample comprises 500,000 or so distinct CDR3 sequences, approximately 17% of which are singletons, and roughly a sixth rests with the top ten. The sequenced material came from blood. These receptors were obtained from a woman between 18 and 30 years old with Graves' ophthalmopathy.

The genes are TRBV18 and TRBJ2-1; 7 nucleotides agree with TRBD1. The J segment lost 7 bases and the V segment lost 2 bases, leaving 11 bases of the junction unmatched. Germline V gives CDR1 KGHSH, CDR2 LQKENI. The CDR3 is made up of 16 amino acids. CDR3 DNA: TGTGCCAGCTCACCAGCCGCACAGGGGTTCGGGAATGAGCAGTTCTTC. Translation gives CASSPAAQGFGNEQFF.

This clonotype showed up many times. This chain joins TRBV15 and TRBJ2-1, with TRBD2 as a possible D gene (5 bases). CDR1 LNHNV and CDR2 YYDKDF come from the germline V gene (reference sequence). The V end was cut by 3 bases, the J end by 6 bases, with 15 bases between. The CDR3 totals 15 residues. CDR3 sequence reads: CATSRERTWRNEQFF. The CDR3 coding sequence is TGTGCCACCAGCAGGGAGAGGACTTGGCGCAATGAGCAGTTCTTC.

This clonotype was detected many times. V is TRBV11-3 and J is TRBJ2-1, with 14 bases identical to TRBD2. Germline trimming cut 0 bases from V and 8 bases from J; bases unmatched to any gene: 3. The V gene's germline CDR1 is SGHNT and CDR2 YENEEA. The CDR3 covers 16 residues. CDR3 sequence: CASSLDGTSGGHEQFF. The CDR3 DNA follows: TGTGCCAGCAGCTTAGACGGGACTAGCGGGGGACATGAGCAGTTCTTC.

This clonotype was recorded at least ten times. The chain employs TRBV2 and TRBJ1-1; a possible D gene is TRBD1 (5 bases). The CDR3 extends over 12 amino acids. V was clipped by 3 bases and J by 7 bases, with 9 bases between them. The germline CDR1 and CDR2 sequences are SNHLY and FYNNEI. The CDR3 reads CASSEWGGEAFF. The CDR3 DNA reads as TGTGCCAGCAGTGAGTGGGGCGGTGAAGCTTTCTTT.

This clonotype was observed at least ten times. The genes are TRBV30 and TRBJ2-2; D gene ambiguous. Deletions cut 8 bases from V and 9 bases from J, with 10 bases between. Germline V gives CDR1 GTSNPN, CDR2 SVGIG (reference sequence). This CDR3 region has 10 residues. CDR3 region: CAARFRELFF. The CDR3 DNA follows: TGTGCCGCCAGGTTCCGGGAGCTGTTTTTT. Full variable domain (remainder filled in from reference TRBV30 and TRBJ2-2): SQTIHQWPATLVQPVGSPLSLECTVEGTSNPNLYWYRQAAGRGLQLLFYSVGIGQISSEVPQNLSASRPQDRQFILSSKKLLLSDSGFYLCAARFRELFFGEGSRLTVL.

V is TRBV11-2 and J is TRBJ1-4; tentatively, D is TRBD1 (5 bases). Trimming left V 5 bases short and J 1 base short, with 11 bases between. The CDR3 spans 15 residues. The germline CDR1 and CDR2 sequences are SGHAT and FQNNGV. Here the CDR3 reads CASSAGTLTNEKLFF. The CDR3 region has the DNA TGTGCCAGCAGCGCTGGGACCTTAACTAATGAAAAACTGTTTTTT.

This clonotype came up many times. The chain combines TRBV12-3 or TRBV12-4 with TRBJ1-2; D may be TRBD1 (6 bases). The CDR3 spans 14 residues. V lost 3 bases and J 1 base, leaving 9 bases between the germline ends. CDR3 in amino acids: CASSFVQGNYGYTF. The CDR3 DNA sequence: TGTGCCAGCAGTTTTGTACAGGGTAACTATGGCTACACCTTC.